The clone carrying this TCR beta chain was counted at least ten times. Its antigen is still unknown. The sample originates from a study of identical twins. The study, taken as a whole, reports: Researchers reported excess low generation probability among twin-shared out-of-frame alpha sequences. Excess sharing between twins was weaker in beta out-of-frame sequences.

Germline lookup yields CDR1 MNHEY and CDR2 SMNVEV (reference sequence). The V end was cut by 4 bases, the J end by 2 bases, with 9 bases between. CDR3 length equals 13 residues. Template switching, a step in the protocol, added a universal primer site, and cDNA carried unique molecular identifiers. TCRdb reprocessed the 5' RACE reads with MiXCR, giving one entry per CDR3 protein. The sample yields approximately 690,000 distinct CDR3 sequences, around 6.1% seen once. Sequences were obtained from naive T cells sorted from blood. This TCR came from a man younger than 35 in good health. V and J are TRBV27 and TRBJ2-7; D is undetermined. In DNA, the CDR3 is TGTGCCAGCAGTTCCCGGGCCCCCTACGAGCAGTACTTC. It yields the protein CASSSRAPYEQYF.